This entry is about one T cell receptor (beta chain). Its target is not known. This record comes from a study of T cell responses to AZD1222 COVID-19 vaccine. Whole-study results and caveats: At baseline, seropositivity was found in only six or seven AZD1222 recipients. Spike regions recognized by vaccine-associated CD4 TCRs spanned the protein, led by 160-218 and 743-854. The study sampled repertoires only after the peak T cell response. White British donors predominated, females outnumbered males, and clonal diversity was possibly underestimated.

The CDR3 contains 16 residues. Trimming pared 0 bases from V and 2 bases from J, leaving 14 bases between. The germline V gene has CDR1 MNHEY and CDR2 SVGAGI. Here immunoSEQ multiplex PCR was the method, and the copy in TCRdb shows in-frame clones only, minus some. The sample has tens of thousands of clones, roughly 84% seen once. The source was peripheral blood, collected on day 0 of AZD1222 vaccination. This receptor was taken from an adult in good health. The J gene is TRBJ2-7, the V gene TRBV6-5; TRBD2 is a possible D gene (5 bases). The CDR3 is CASSYSSGRSTYEQYV. The CDR3 bases are TGTGCCAGCAGTTACTCCTCGGGAAGGTCTACCTACGAGCAGTACGTC.